At least ten counts were recorded for the clone carrying this T cell receptor (beta chain). Its antigen is unknown. The data originate from a study of T cells in Graves' hyperthyroidism and ophthalmopathy. Study at large: Pretreatment peripheral blood was obtained at initial diagnosis.

From RNA transcripts, TCR beta CDR3 regions were amplified. A set of HTBI primers served as the primers for a first-round RT-PCR of the TCR CDR3. TCRdb reanalysed the multiplex PCR reads using MiXCR and keeps one entry per CDR3 protein. The sample lists around 250,000 distinct CDR3 sequences, more than 12% occurring once. The V gene's germline CDR1 is LGHNA and CDR2 YNFKEQ. The CDR3 has 15 residues. Trimming took off 3 bases at V and 1 base at J, with 13 bases between the two ends. Exclusion of patients followed from uncontrolled infection, other autoimmune disease, pregnancy or lactation. First hyperthyroidism diagnosis is when the blood sample was obtained, before any ophthalmopathy symptoms. Overall study findings and caveats: Most clonotypes expanded in thyroid above 0.001 were likewise present in blood.

The sequence was collected from a woman in her thirties or forties with Graves' hyperthyroidism that later progressed to Graves' ophthalmopathy. Source material: blood. The chain joins TRBV4-2 to TRBJ2-7, with unresolved D. DNA for the CDR3: TGTGCCAGCAGCCACGCCTTGGGCTTTTCCTACGAGCAGTACTTC. It is translated as CASSHALGFSYEQYF.